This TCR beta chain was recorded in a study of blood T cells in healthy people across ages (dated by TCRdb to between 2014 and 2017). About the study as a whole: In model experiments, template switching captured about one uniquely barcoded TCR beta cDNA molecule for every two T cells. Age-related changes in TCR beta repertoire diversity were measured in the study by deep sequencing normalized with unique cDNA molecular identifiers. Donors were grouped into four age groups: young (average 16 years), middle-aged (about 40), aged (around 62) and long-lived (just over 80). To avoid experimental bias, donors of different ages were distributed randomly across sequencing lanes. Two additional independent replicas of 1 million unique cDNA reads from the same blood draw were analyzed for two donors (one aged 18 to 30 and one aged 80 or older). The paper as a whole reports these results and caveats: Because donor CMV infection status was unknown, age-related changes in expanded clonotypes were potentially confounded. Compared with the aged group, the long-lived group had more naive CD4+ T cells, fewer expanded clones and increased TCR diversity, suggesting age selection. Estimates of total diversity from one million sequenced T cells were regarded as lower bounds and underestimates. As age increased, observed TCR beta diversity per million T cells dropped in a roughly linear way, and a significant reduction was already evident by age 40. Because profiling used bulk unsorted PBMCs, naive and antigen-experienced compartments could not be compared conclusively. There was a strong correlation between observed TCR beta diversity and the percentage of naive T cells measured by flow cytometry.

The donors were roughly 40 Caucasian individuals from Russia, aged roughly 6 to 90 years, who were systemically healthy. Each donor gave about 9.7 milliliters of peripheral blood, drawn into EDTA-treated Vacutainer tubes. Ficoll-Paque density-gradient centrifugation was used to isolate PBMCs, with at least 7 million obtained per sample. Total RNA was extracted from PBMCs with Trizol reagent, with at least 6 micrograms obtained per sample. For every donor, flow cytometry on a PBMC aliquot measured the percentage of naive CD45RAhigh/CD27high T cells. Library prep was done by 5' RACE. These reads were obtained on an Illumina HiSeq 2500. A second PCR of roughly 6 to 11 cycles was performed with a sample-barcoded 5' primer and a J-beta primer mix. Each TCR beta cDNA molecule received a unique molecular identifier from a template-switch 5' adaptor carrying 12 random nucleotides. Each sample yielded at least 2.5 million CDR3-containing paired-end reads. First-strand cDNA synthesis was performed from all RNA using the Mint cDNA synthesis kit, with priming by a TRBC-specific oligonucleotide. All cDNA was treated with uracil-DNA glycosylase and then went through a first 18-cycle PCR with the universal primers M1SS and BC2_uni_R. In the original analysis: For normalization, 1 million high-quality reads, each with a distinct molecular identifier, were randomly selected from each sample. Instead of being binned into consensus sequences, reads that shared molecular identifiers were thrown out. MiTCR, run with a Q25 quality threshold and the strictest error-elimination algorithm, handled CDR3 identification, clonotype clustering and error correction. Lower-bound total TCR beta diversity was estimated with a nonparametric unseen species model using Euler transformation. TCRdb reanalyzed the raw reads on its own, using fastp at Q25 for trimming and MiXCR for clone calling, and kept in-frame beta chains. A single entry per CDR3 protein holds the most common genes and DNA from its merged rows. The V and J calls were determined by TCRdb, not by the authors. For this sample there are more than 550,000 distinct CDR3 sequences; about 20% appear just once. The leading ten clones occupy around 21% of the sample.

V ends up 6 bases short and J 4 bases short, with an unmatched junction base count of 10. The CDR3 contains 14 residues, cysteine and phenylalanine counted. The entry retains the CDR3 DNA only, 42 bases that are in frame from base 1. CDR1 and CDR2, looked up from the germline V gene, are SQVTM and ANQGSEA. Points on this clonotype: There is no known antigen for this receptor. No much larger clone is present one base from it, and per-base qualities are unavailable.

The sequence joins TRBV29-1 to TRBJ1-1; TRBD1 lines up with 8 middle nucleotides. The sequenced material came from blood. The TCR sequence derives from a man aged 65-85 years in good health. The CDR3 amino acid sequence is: CSVRETTGGTEAFF. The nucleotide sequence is TGCAGCGTCCGGGAAACTACAGGGGGCACTGAAGCTTTCTTT.